Listed here are 7 T cell receptor beta chains from one sample, sequenced in a study of blood T cell repertoires in COVID-19. Sequenced by immunoSEQ multiplex PCR; TCRdb stores in-frame clones only, minus some. The sample comprises 75,000 to 95,000 clones, around four fifths of which are singletons, and 3.4% rests with the top ten. The sample comprised peripheral blood. The origin of the receptors is a man aged 50 to 60 with acute or convalescent COVID-19.

The chain employs TRBV6-5 and TRBJ2-7; 9 bases map to TRBD1. Germline-derived CDR1 and CDR2 are MNHEY and SVGAGI. J gave up 2 bases and V 0 bases, and 5 bases lay outside the gene matches. The CDR3 extends over 16 amino acids. Written as DNA, the CDR3 is TGTGCCAGCAGTTACTCGACAGGGGGTGGCCCCTACGAGCAGTACTTC. Protein sequence: CASSYSTGGGPYEQYF.

In DNA, the CDR3 is TGCAGCGCTATGACAGGGGGAAACACTGAAGCTTTCTTT. Translating it yields CSAMTGGNTEAFF. The chain joins TRBV29-1 to TRBJ1-1; TRBD1 agrees at 9 bases. CDR1 is SQVTM, CDR2 ANQGSEA, per germline. This CDR3 comprises 13 residues. Trimming at V came to 7 bases and at J to 2 bases, leaving 5 bases not matched to a gene.

The gene calls are TRBV3-1 (or the pseudogene TRBV3-2) and TRBJ1-5; 9 bases align to TRBD1. The CDR3 covers 17 residues. Germline loops: CDR1 LGHDT, CDR2 YNNKEL (reference sequence). The V and J ends lost 0 bases and 4 bases, in that order; junction bases with no gene match: 7. DNA for the CDR3: TGTGCCAGCAGCCAAGAATTAGGGACAGGGTATAATCAGCCCCAGCATTTT. Translating gives CASSQELGTGYNQPQHF.

The chain couples TRBV7-3 to TRBJ2-2, with D possibly matching TRBD2 (5 bases). The germline gives CDR1 SGHTA, CDR2 FQGTGA. This CDR3 is 12 amino acids long. Trimming shortened V by 5 bases and J by 7 bases, and 8 bases separated the two germline ends. The CDR3 is CASSLRGGELFF. The CDR3 DNA is TGTGCCAGCAGCCTCCGGGGCGGGGAGCTGTTTTTT. Complete variable domain (other parts from reference TRBV7-3 and TRBJ2-2): GAGVSQTPSNKVTEKGKYVELRCDPISGHTALYWYRQSLGQGPEFLIYFQGTGAADDSGLPNDRFFAVRPEGSVSTLKIQRTERGDSAVYLCASSLRGGELFFGEGSRLTVL.

This clone has a single count. The CDR3 is CAISEKDRAEAFF. CDR3 bases: TGTGCCATCAGTGAGAAGGACAGAGCTGAAGCTTTCTTT. The rearrangement links TRBV10-3 to TRBJ1-1; tentatively, D is TRBD1 (6 bases). The CDR3 length is 13 residues. The germline V gene encodes CDR1 ENHRY and CDR2 SYGVKD. The V end was cut by 2 bases, the J end by 6 bases, with 10 bases between.

The rearrangement joins TRBV7-2 to TRBJ2-3; no clear D gene. Germline-derived CDR1 and CDR2 are SGHTA and FQGNSA. The CDR3 is 13 amino acids. Deletions cut 3 bases from V and 4 bases from J, with 8 bases between. The CDR3 bases are TGTGCCAGCAGCTTTCGGTTTTCAGATACGCAGTATTTT. Translation gives CASSFRFSDTQYF.

The CDR3: CASSHRGGALLEKLFF. The CDR3 bases are TGTGCCAGCAGCCACAGGGGTGGGGCGCTACTTGAAAAACTGTTTTTT. The chain couples TRBV3-1 (or the pseudogene TRBV3-2) to TRBJ1-4; D might be TRBD1 (6 bases). CDR3 size: 16 residues. Trimming took off 3 bases at V and 7 bases at J, with 18 bases between the two ends. CDR1 and CDR2 from the germline V gene are LGHDT and YNNKEL (reference sequence).